The clone carrying this T cell receptor beta chain was counted between two and nine times. Its specificity is unknown. This specimen belongs to a study of blood T cells in healthy people across ages. Findings and caveats of the study: When set beside aged donors, long-lived donors presented more naive CD4+ cells and higher diversity. Unsorted PBMCs prevented conclusive naive versus antigen-experienced comparison.

The CDR3 runs 15 residues. Germline CDR1 SGHVS, CDR2 FQNEAQ. V was pared by 1 base and J by 3 bases, with 13 bases between. Sample-barcoded 5' priming and a J-beta primer mix drove a second PCR of about 6 to 12 cycles. Every sample produced at least 3 million CDR3-containing paired-end reads. TCRdb processed the 5' RACE reads anew with MiXCR; each CDR3 protein has one entry. Of 800,000 to 950,000 distinct CDR3 sequences in the sample, almost 30% were seen once. The sample was also linked to a second study, of T cells of mothers and their children. That source reports: Mother-child pairs who were related displayed a slightly higher overlap than unrelated pairs, a difference that was non-significant.

The TCR sequence derives from a woman in her thirties or forties in good health. The rearrangement joins TRBV7-8 to TRBJ2-7, with a weak D call TRBD1 (6 bases). Specimen: blood. CDR3 in DNA: TGTGCCAGCAGCTTAGTCCAGGTCAGGGGCTACGAGCAGTACTTC. Translating it yields CASSLVQVRGYEQYF.